This is a list of T cell receptor beta chains from one sample in a study of cytomegalovirus exposure and HLA in healthy donors. Measured with immunoSEQ multiplex PCR; TCRdb has only the in-frame clones, and not every one. Of some 170,000 clones listed, around 64% were seen once; the top ten hold approximately 3%. Source material: PBMCs. These receptors were collected from a woman between 25 and 40 years old in good health and CMV-seronegative. Each CDR3 is given with its conserved first and last residue. Each record gives: V gene, clone size, CDR3 length, J gene, D gene, CDR3 protein, CDR3 DNA. The D gene is left open where the match is weak. Some rows have no size entry. The others give once, few or many, or a class for an expanded clone.

v_gene: TRBV29-1
abundance: .
len: 10
j_gene: TRBJ2-1
d_gene: .
CDR3aa: CSATGTEQFF
CDR3nt: TGCAGCGCTACAGGGACTGAGCAGTTCTTC

v_gene: TRBV6-5
abundance: .
len: 16
j_gene: TRBJ2-5
d_gene: TRBD1
CDR3aa: CASSYAGQGEFGTQYF
CDR3nt: TGTGCCAGCAGTTACGCCGGACAGGGGGAGTTCGGGACCCAGTACTTC

v_gene: TRBV27
abundance: few
len: 15
j_gene: TRBJ2-1
d_gene: TRBD2
CDR3aa: CASSLLAGTINEQFF
CDR3nt: TGTGCCAGCAGTCTACTAGCGGGAACCATCAATGAGCAGTTCTTC

v_gene: TRBV2
abundance: .
len: 15
j_gene: TRBJ1-1
d_gene: .
CDR3aa: CASTLGSGVNTEAFF
CDR3nt: TGTGCCAGCACCCTTGGCTCAGGTGTGAACACTGAAGCTTTCTTT

v_gene: TRBV6-6
abundance: few
len: 16
j_gene: TRBJ1-6
d_gene: .
CDR3aa: CASSYSILADNSPLHF
CDR3nt: TGTGCCAGCAGTTACTCGATACTGGCGGATAATTCACCCCTCCACTTT

v_gene: TRBV12-5
abundance: .
len: 13
j_gene: TRBJ2-7
d_gene: .
CDR3aa: CASGPGYSYEQYF
CDR3nt: TGTGCTAGTGGACCCGGGTATTCCTACGAGCAGTACTTC

v_gene: TRBV10-2
abundance: few
len: 12
j_gene: TRBJ1-4
d_gene: .
CDR3aa: CASRQGLEKLFF
CDR3nt: TGCGCCAGCAGACAGGGCCTTGAAAAACTGTTTTTT

v_gene: TRBV10-3
abundance: .
len: 13
j_gene: TRBJ2-2
d_gene: .
CDR3aa: CATSGLNTGELFF
CDR3nt: TGTGCCACCTCGGGACTGAACACCGGGGAGCTGTTTTTT

v_gene: TRBV4-1
abundance: .
len: 16
j_gene: TRBJ2-5
d_gene: TRBD2
CDR3aa: CASSQDQASGRETQYF
CDR3nt: TGCGCCAGCAGCCAAGATCAGGCTAGCGGGCGGGAGACCCAGTACTTC

v_gene: TRBV6-5
abundance: .
len: 13
j_gene: TRBJ1-2
d_gene: TRBD1
CDR3aa: CASSSDRFYGYTF
CDR3nt: TGTGCCAGCAGTTCGGACAGGTTTTATGGCTACACCTTC

v_gene: TRBV14
abundance: few
len: 13
j_gene: TRBJ1-1
d_gene: .
CDR3aa: CASSQAGDTEAFF
CDR3nt: TGTGCCAGCAGCCAAGCGGGAGACACTGAAGCTTTCTTT

v_gene: TRBV7-2
abundance: few
len: 11
j_gene: TRBJ2-7
d_gene: .
CDR3aa: CASSSTYEQYF
CDR3nt: TGTGCCAGCAGCTCAACCTACGAGCAGTACTTC

v_gene: TRBV2
abundance: .
len: 17
j_gene: TRBJ2-1
d_gene: .
CDR3aa: CASSEFAGVGSYNEQFF
CDR3nt: TGTGCCAGCAGTGAATTCGCAGGGGTCGGGTCCTACAATGAGCAGTTCTTC

v_gene: TRBV7-9
abundance: .
len: 16
j_gene: TRBJ1-1
d_gene: .
CDR3aa: CASSLGRHRPWAEAFF
CDR3nt: TGTGCCAGCAGCCTGGGGAGGCACAGGCCTTGGGCTGAAGCTTTCTTT

v_gene: TRBV6-6
abundance: .
len: 15
j_gene: TRBJ1-1
d_gene: TRBD1
CDR3aa: CASSYPTGGYPEAFF
CDR3nt: TGTGCCAGCAGTTACCCGACAGGGGGTTACCCTGAAGCTTTCTTT

v_gene: TRBV7-2
abundance: .
len: 17
j_gene: TRBJ2-1
d_gene: TRBD2
CDR3aa: CASSLRLAGGLYNEQFF
CDR3nt: TGTGCCAGCAGCCTTCGACTAGCGGGGGGTCTATACAATGAGCAGTTCTTC

v_gene: TRBV25-1
abundance: .
len: 8
j_gene: TRBJ1-5
d_gene: .
CDR3aa: CPDQPQHF
CDR3nt: TGTCCAGATCAGCCCCAGCATTTT

v_gene: TRBV9
abundance: .
len: 15
j_gene: TRBJ1-1
d_gene: .
CDR3aa: CASSVGGVGGTEAFF
CDR3nt: TGTGCCAGCAGCGTAGGAGGAGTGGGTGGCACTGAAGCTTTCTTT

v_gene: TRBV11-2
abundance: .
len: 15
j_gene: TRBJ1-3
d_gene: .
CDR3aa: CASSPTGNSGNTIYF
CDR3nt: TGTGCCAGCAGCCCCACAGGGAACTCTGGAAACACCATATATTTT

v_gene: TRBV25-1
abundance: few
len: 11
j_gene: TRBJ1-4
d_gene: .
CDR3aa: CASEQGEKLFF
CDR3nt: TGTGCCAGCGAACAGGGCGAAAAACTGTTTTTT

v_gene: TRBV9
abundance: .
len: 15
j_gene: TRBJ2-1
d_gene: TRBD2
CDR3aa: CASSYGLAGHNEQFF
CDR3nt: TGTGCCAGCAGCTACGGACTAGCGGGCCACAATGAGCAGTTCTTC

v_gene: TRBV19
abundance: .
len: 15
j_gene: TRBJ1-2
d_gene: TRBD1
CDR3aa: CASSSDRGLLYGYTF
CDR3nt: TGTGCCAGTAGCTCGGACAGGGGGCTACTCTATGGCTACACCTTC

v_gene: TRBV2
abundance: few
len: 14
j_gene: TRBJ1-5
d_gene: .
CDR3aa: CASSERGNNQPQHF
CDR3nt: TGTGCCAGCAGTGAGCGGGGGAACAATCAGCCCCAGCATTTT